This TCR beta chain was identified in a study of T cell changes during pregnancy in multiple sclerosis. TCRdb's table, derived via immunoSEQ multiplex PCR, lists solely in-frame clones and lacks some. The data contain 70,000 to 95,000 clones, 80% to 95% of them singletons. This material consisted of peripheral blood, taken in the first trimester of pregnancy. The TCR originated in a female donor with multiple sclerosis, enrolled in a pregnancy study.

The CDR3 loop reads CASSSSYEQYF. CDR3 nucleotides: TGTGCCAGCAGCTCCAGCTACGAGCAGTACTTC. This chain uses TRBV11-2 with TRBJ2-7; D not certain. Trimming shortened V by 4 bases and J by 3 bases, and 4 bases separated the two germline ends. The CDR3 is 11 amino acids. Germline CDR1 SGHAT, CDR2 FQNNGV.